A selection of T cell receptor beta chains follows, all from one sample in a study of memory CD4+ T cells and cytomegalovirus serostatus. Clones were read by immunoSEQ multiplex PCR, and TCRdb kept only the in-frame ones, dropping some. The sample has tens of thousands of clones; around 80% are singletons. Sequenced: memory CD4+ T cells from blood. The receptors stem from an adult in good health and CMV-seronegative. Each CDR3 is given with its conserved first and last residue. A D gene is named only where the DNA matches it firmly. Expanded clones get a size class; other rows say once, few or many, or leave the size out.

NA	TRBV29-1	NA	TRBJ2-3	CSVEARDGMDTQYF	TGCAGCGTTGAAGCTCGGGACGGGATGGATACGCAGTATTTT
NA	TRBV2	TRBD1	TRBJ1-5	CASRADRGFSNQPQHF	TGTGCCAGCAGGGCTGACAGGGGATTTAGCAATCAGCCCCAGCATTTT
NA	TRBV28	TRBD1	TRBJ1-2	CASSLSLTGGNGYTF	TGTGCCAGCAGTTTATCCCTGACAGGGGGGAATGGCTACACCTTC
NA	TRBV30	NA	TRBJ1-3	CAWSAGHSGNTIYF	TGTGCCTGGAGTGCAGGACATTCTGGAAACACCATATATTTT
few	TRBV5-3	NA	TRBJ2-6	CARSLATMDSGANVLTF	TGTGCCAGAAGCTTGGCTACAATGGACTCTGGGGCCAACGTCCTGACTTTC
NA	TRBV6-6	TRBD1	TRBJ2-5	CASSYPDRGETQYF	TGTGCCAGCAGTTACCCGGACAGGGGCGAGACCCAGTACTTC
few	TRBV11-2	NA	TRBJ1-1	CASRYRQNTEAFF	TGTGCCAGCAGATATCGTCAGAACACTGAAGCTTTCTTT
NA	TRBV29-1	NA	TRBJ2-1	CSVEEAGEQFF	TGCAGCGTTGAAGAGGCCGGTGAGCAGTTCTTC
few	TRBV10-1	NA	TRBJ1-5	CASNVDSPQPQHF	TGCGCCAGCAACGTGGACAGCCCTCAGCCCCAGCATTTT
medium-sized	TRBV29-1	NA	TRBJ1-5	CSVEDRVSNQPQHF	TGCAGCGTTGAAGACAGGGTTAGCAATCAGCCCCAGCATTTT
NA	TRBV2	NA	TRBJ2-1	CASSDLGSSYNEQFF	TGTGCCAGCAGTGATCTAGGTAGCTCCTACAATGAGCAGTTCTTC
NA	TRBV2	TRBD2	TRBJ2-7	CASRVLSGRASVTRSYEQYF	TGTGCCAGCAGGGTACTGAGCGGGAGGGCCTCGGTAACAAGGTCCTACGAGCAGTACTTC